This TCR beta chain was sequenced in a study of OX40 agonist ivuxolimab in advanced cancers. Overall study: Patients were treated with ivuxolimab, an agonistic anti-OX40 (CD134) antibody. Patients achieving partial responses numbered three: one hepatocellular carcinoma case and two cutaneous melanoma cases. People in dose escalation had one of these cancers: hepatocellular carcinoma, melanoma, renal cell or head and neck cancer. General observations from the study: CD4+ and CD8+ T cells in blood underwent clonal expansion by week 6 at 0.1 to 3.0 mg/kg.

To note about this clone: The antigen is not known.

This table comes from immunoSEQ multiplex PCR, and its TCRdb copy is limited to in-frame clones, with some not included. The sample records some 50,000 clones, about 90% being singletons. The length of the CDR3 is 13 residues. The V gene lost 2 bases and the J gene lost 3 bases, with 4 bases spanning the gap. Germline lookup yields CDR1 KGHSH and CDR2 LQKENI. The chain combines TRBV18 with TRBJ2-2; D remains ambiguous. The sequence was obtained from an adult with an advanced solid tumor such as melanoma, head and neck, liver or kidney cancer. The starting material was CD4+ or CD8+ T cells sorted from blood, obtained in a trial of the OX40 agonist ivuxolimab. Here the CDR3 DNA reads TGTGCCAGCTCACCATTAGACACCGGGGAGCTGTTTTTT. Encoded protein: CASSPLDTGELFF.